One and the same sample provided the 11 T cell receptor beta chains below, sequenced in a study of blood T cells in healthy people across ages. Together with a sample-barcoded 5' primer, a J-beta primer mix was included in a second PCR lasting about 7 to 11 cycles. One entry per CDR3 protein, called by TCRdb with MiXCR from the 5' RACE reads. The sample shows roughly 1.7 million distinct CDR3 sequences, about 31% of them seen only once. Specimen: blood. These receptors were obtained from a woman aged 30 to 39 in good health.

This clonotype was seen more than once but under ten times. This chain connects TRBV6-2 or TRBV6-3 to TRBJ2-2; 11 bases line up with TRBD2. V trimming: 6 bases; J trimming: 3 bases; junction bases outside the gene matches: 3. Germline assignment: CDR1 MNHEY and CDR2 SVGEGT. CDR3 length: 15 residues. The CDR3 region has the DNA TGTGCCAGCAGCAAGACTAGCGGGGACACCGGGGAGCTGTTTTTT. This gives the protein CASSKTSGDTGELFF.

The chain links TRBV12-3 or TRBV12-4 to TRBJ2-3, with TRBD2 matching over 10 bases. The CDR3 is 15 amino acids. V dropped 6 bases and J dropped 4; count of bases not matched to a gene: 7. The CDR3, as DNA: TGTGCCAGCAGCCGTAGCGGGGGGATTGCAGATACGCAGTATTTT. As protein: CASSRSGGIADTQYF.

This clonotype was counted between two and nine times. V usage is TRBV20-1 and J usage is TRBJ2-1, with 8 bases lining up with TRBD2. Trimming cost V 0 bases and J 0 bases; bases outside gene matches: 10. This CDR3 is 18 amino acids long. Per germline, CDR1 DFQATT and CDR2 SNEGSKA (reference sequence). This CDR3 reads CSARDQLAGFRSYNEQFF. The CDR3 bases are TGCAGTGCTAGAGATCAGCTAGCGGGTTTTCGCTCCTACAATGAGCAGTTCTTC.

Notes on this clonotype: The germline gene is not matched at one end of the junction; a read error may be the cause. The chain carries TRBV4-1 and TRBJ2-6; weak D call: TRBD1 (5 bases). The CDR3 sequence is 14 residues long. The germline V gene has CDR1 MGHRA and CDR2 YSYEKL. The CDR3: CASSLGSGASVLTF. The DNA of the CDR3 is TGCGCCAGCAGCCTCGGATCTGGGGCCAGCGTCCTGACTTTC.

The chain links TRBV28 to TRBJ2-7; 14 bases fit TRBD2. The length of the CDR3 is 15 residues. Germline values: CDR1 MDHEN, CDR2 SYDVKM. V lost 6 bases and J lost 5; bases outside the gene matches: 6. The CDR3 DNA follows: TGTGCCAGCAGGTCCAGGACTAGCGGGAGGAACGAGCAGTACTTC. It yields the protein CASRSRTSGRNEQYF. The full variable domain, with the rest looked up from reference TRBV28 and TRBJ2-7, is DVKVTQSSRYLVKRTGEKVFLECVQDMDHENMFWYRQDPGLGLRLIYFSYDVKMKEKGDIPEGYSVSREKKERFSLILESASTNQTSMYLCASRSRTSGRNEQYFGPGTRLTVT.

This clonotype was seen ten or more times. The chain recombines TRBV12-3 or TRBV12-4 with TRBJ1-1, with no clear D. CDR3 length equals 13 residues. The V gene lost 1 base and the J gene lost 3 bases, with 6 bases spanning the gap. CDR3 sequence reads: CASSLGRDTEAFF. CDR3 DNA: TGTGCCAGCAGTTTAGGAAGAGACACTGAAGCTTTCTTT.

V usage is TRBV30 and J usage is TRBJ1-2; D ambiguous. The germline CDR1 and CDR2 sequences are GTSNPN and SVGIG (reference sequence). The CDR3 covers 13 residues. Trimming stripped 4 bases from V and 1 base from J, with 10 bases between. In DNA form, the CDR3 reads TGTGCCTGGACCCAAGATTTTAACTATGGCTACACCTTC. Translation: CAWTQDFNYGYTF.

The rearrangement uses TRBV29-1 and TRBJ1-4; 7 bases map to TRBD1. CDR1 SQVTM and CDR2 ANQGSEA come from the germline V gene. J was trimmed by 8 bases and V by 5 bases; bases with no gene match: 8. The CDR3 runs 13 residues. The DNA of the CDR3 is TGCAGCGTTAAGACAGGGAAGAGCGAAAAACTGTTTTTT. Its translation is CSVKTGKSEKLFF.

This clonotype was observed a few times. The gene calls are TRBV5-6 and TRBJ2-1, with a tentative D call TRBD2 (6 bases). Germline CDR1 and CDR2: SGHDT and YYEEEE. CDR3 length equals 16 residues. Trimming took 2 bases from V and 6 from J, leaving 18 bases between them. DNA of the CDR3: TGTGCCAGCAGCTTCGGGGGTCGAACCCAGATCAATGAGCAGTTCTTC. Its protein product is CASSFGGRTQINEQFF.

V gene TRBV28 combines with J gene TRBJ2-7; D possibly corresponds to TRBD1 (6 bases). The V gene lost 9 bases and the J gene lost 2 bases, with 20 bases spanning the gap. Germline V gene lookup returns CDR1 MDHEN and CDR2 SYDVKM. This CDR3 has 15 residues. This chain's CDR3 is CASYRAGLTAYEQYF. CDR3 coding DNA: TGTGCCAGTTACAGGGCAGGCCTAACCGCCTACGAGCAGTACTTC.

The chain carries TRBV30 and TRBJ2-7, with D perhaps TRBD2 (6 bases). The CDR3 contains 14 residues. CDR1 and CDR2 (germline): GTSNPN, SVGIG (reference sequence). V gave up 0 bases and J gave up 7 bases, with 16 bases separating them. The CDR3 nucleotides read TGTGCCTGGAGTGTAAGAGCTCCGGGGGAAGAGCAGTACTTC. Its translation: CAWSVRAPGEEQYF.